The following is a T cell receptor beta chain sequence with its context. Its antigen is not identified. The sample is drawn from a study of cytomegalovirus exposure and HLA in healthy donors. Overall study results and limits: In a later analysis, donors in an Asian-associated ancestry cluster reportedly had fewer N-insertions in productive TCRs than the cohort mean. The study listed roughly 160 cytomegalovirus-associated TCR beta chains.

Germline CDR1 is MNHEY and CDR2 is SVGAGI. The CDR3 length is 15 residues. V was pared by 2 bases and J by 5 bases, with 13 bases between. PCR was performed using 60 Vbeta and 13 Jbeta primers. Libraries were prepared by immunoSEQ multiplex PCR; TCRdb keeps only in-frame clonotypes and omits some of them. This sample carries 170,000 or so clones, more than 65% of them seen once, and the ten largest clones take approximately 6.5%. The clonotype was recovered from a man between 50 and 59 years old in good health and CMV-seropositive. The V and J genes are TRBV6-5 and TRBJ2-1; no firm D call. Sequenced: PBMCs. This chain's CDR3 is CASSYDFSPNNEQFF. The DNA for the CDR3 is TGTGCCAGCAGTTACGACTTCTCGCCCAACAATGAGCAGTTCTTC.